The TCR beta chain described here comes from a study of radiation and T cells in renal cell carcinoma. Time point: blood 2 weeks post-SBRT. The treatment denotes: 15 Gy SBRT to primary tumor, nephrectomy 4 weeks later. Serial blood draws occurred at baseline and 2 and 4 weeks post-SBRT. The tumor was a clear cell renal cell carcinoma. A remark on this clone: The antigen is undetermined.

The CDR3 totals 16 residues. The germline V gene has CDR1 SGHRS and CDR2 YFSETQ. The V gene end was trimmed by 4 bases and the J gene end by 11 bases; junction bases not matched to a gene: 13. Study outcomes and limitations: Top tumor clonotypes rose in blood 2 weeks post-radiation, then contracted. Pretreatment tumor biopsies were lacking, so baseline clonotypes are unknown.

Produced via immunoSEQ multiplex PCR; TCRdb's table is partial and in-frame only. This table holds roughly 130,000 clones, 88% found once. The sequences come from blood, collected from a patient whose treatment included radiotherapy and nephrectomy. This clonotype originated in a woman aged 65 to 85 with renal cell carcinoma. This rearrangement joins TRBV5-1 to TRBJ2-3; TRBD2 agrees at 13 bases. CDR3 coding DNA: TGCGCCAGCAGCATCACCGGGACTAGCGGGGTACTAGGGCAGTATTTT. Its protein product is CASSITGTSGVLGQYF.